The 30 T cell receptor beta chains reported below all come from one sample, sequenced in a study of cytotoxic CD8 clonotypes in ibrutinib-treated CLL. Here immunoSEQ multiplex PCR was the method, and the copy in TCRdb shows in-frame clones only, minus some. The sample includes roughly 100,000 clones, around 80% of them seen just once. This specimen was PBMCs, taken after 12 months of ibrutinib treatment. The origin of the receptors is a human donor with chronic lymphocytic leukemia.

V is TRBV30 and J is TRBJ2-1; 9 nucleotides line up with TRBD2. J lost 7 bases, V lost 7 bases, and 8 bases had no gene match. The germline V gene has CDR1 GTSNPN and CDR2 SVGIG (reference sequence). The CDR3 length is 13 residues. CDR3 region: CAFTGLATNEQFF. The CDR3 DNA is TGTGCCTTCACGGGACTAGCAACGAATGAGCAGTTCTTC.

The CDR3 DNA reads TGTGCCAGCAGCCGGATCGGGTTTGGCAGTGAAGCTTTCTTT. Translation gives CASSRIGFGSEAFF. The genes are TRBV7-2 and TRBJ1-1; D is undetermined. The V gene's germline CDR1 is SGHTA and CDR2 FQGNSA. The CDR3 covers 14 residues. V lost 5 bases, J lost 7 bases, and 17 bases lay in between.

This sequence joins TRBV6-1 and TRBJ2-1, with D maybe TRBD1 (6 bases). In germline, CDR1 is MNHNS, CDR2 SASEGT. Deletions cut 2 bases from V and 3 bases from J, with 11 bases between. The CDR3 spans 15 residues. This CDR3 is CASSESGRGYNEQFF. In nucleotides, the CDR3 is TGTGCCAGCAGTGAATCGGGCAGGGGCTACAATGAGCAGTTCTTC.

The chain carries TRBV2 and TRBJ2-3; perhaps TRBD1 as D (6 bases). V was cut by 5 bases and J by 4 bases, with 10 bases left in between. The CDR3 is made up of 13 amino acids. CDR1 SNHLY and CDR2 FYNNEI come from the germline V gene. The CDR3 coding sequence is TGTGCCAGCAGTATAGGGGGAGCAGATACGCAGTATTTT. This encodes CASSIGGADTQYF.

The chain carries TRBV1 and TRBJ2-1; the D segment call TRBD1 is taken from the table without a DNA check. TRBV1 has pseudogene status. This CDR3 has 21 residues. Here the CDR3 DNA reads TGCACCAGCAGCCAAGGGGTACGGGACAGGGGGCGGTTTCGGCCCTACAATGAGCAGTTCTTC. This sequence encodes CTSSQGVRDRGRFRPYNEQFF.

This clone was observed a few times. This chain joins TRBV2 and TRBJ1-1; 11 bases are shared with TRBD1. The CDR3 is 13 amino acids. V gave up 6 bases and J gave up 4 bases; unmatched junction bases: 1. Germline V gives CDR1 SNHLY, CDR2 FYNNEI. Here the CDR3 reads CASRGQGVTEAFF. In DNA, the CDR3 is TGTGCCAGCAGGGGACAGGGGGTCACTGAAGCTTTCTTT.

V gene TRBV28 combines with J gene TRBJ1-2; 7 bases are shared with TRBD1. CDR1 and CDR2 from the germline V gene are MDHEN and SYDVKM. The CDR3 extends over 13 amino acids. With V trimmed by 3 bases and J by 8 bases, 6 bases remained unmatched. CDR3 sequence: CASSLEGARGYTF. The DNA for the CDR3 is TGTGCCAGCAGTTTGGAGGGGGCTCGAGGCTACACCTTC.

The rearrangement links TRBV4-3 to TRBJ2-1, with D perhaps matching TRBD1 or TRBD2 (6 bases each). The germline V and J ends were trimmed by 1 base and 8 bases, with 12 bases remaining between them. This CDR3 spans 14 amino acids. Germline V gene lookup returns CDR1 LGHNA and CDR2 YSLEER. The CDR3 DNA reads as TGCGCCAGCAGCCAAGTATCAGGGGACTATGAGCAGTTCTTC. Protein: CASSQVSGDYEQFF.

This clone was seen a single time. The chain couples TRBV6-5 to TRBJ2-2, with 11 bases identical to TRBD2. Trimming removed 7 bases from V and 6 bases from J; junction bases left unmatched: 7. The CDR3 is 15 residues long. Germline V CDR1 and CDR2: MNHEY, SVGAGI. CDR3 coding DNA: TGTGCCAGCACCCCTAGCGGGGGGTTTTCCGGGGAGCTGTTTTTT. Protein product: CASTPSGGFSGELFF.

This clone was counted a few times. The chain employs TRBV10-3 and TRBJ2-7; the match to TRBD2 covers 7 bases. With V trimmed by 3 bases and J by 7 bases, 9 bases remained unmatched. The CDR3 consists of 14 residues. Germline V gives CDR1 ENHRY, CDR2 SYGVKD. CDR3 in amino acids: CAISEGERGGEQYF. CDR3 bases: TGTGCCATCAGTGAAGGGGAGCGGGGTGGAGAGCAGTACTTC.

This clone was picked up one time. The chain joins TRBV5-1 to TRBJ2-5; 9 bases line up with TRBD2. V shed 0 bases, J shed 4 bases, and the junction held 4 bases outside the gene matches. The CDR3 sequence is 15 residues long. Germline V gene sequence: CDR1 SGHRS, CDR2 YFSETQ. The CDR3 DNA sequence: TGCGCCAGCAGCTTGGGGCGGGGGGGCGCAGAGACCCAGTACTTC. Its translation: CASSLGRGGAETQYF.

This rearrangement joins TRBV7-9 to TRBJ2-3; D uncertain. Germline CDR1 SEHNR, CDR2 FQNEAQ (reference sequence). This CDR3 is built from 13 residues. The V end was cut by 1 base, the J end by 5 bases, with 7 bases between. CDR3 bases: TGTGCCAGCAGCTTAGACGCTCAAGATACGCAGTATTTT. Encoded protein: CASSLDAQDTQYF.

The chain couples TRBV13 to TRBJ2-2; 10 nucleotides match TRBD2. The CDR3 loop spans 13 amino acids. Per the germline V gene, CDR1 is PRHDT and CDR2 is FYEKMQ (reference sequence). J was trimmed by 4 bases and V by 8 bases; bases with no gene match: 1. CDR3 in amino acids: CASERGGTGELFF. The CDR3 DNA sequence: TGTGCCAGCGAGCGGGGGGGCACCGGGGAGCTGTTTTTT.

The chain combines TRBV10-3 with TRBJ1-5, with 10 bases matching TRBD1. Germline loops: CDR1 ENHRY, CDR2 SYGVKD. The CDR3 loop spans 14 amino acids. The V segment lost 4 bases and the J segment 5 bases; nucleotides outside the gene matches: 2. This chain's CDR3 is CAISGDRGYQPQHF. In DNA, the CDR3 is TGTGCCATCAGTGGGGACAGGGGATATCAGCCCCAGCATTTT.

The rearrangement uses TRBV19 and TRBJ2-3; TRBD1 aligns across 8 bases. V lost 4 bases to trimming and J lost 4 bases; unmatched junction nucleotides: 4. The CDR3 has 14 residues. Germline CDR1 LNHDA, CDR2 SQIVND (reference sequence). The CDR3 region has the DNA TGTGCCAGTAGTAGGACAGGGCCCCCAGATACGCAGTATTTT. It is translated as CASSRTGPPDTQYF.

CDR3 sequence: CSVRTYSYEQYF. For the CDR3, the DNA is TGCAGCGTTCGGACGTATTCCTACGAGCAGTACTTC. The V gene is TRBV29-1, the J gene TRBJ2-7, with D hard to call. Germline V gives CDR1 SQVTM, CDR2 ANQGSEA. Trimming took 5 bases from V and 1 from J, leaving 9 bases between them. This CDR3 spans 12 amino acids.

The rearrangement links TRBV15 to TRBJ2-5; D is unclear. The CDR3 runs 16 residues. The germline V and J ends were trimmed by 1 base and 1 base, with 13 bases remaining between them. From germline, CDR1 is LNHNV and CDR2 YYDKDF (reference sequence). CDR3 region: CATSRGTSRSQETQYF. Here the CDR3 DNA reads TGTGCCACCAGCAGAGGTACCTCAAGGTCCCAAGAGACCCAGTACTTC.

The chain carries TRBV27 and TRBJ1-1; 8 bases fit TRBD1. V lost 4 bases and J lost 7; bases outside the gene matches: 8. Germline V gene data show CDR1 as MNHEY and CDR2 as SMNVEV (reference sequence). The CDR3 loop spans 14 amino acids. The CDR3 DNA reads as TGTGCCAGCAGTTGGACAGGGAGATTCGGTGAAGCTTTCTTT. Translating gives CASSWTGRFGEAFF.

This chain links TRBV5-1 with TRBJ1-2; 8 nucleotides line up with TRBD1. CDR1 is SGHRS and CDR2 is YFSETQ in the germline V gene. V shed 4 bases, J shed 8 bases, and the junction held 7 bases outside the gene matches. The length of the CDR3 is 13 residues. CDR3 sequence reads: CASSPGQGEGYTF. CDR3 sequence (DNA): TGCGCCAGCAGCCCTGGACAGGGTGAGGGCTACACCTTC. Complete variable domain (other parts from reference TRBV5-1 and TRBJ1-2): KAGVTQTPRYLIKTRGQQVTLSCSPISGHRSVSWYQQTPGQGLQFLFEYFSETQRNKGNFPGRFSGRQFSNSRSEMNVSTLELGDSALYLCASSPGQGEGYTFGSGTRLTVV.

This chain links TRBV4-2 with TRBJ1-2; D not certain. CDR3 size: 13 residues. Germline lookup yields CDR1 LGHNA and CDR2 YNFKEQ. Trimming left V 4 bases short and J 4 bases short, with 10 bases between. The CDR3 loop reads CASSPRHGYGYTF. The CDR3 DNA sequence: TGTGCCAGCAGCCCTAGGCACGGCTATGGCTACACCTTC.

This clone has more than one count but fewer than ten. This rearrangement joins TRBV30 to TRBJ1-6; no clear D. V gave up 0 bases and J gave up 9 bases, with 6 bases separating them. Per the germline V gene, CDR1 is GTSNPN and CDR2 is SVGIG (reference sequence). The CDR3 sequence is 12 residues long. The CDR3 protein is CAWSVNGSPLHF. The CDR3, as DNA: TGTGCCTGGAGTGTGAACGGTTCACCCCTCCACTTT.

This CDR3 reads CASIWSTSGGANPSYEQYF. For the CDR3, the DNA is TGTGCCAGCATCTGGTCTACTAGCGGGGGGGCTAATCCCTCCTACGAGCAGTACTTC. The chain links TRBV21-1 to TRBJ2-7; the table's D gene call, TRBD2, was not cross checked with the DNA. TRBV21-1 corresponds to a pseudogene. The CDR3 has 19 amino acids.

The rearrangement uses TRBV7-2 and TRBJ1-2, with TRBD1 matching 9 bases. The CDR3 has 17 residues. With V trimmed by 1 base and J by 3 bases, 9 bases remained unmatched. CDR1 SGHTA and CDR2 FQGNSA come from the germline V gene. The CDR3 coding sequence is TGTGCCAGCAGCTTAGACGCCTCCGGGACAGGGCACTATGGCTACACCTTC. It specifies CASSLDASGTGHYGYTF.

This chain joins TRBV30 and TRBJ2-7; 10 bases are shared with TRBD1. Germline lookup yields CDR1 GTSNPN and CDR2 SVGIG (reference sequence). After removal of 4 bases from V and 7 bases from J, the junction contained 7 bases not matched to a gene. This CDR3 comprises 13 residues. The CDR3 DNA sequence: TGTGCCTGGATCGACAGGGGGCAGGGGGAGCAGTACTTC. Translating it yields CAWIDRGQGEQYF.

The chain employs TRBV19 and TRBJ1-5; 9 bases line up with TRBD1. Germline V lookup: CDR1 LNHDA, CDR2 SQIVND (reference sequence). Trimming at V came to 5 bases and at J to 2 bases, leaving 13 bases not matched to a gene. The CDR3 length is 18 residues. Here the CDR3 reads CASSSGQGVPRGNQPQHF. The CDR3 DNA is TGTGCCAGTAGTTCGGGACAGGGTGTCCCTCGCGGCAATCAGCCCCAGCATTTT. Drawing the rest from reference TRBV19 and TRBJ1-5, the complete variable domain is DGGITQSPKYLFRKEGQNVTLSCEQNLNHDAMYWYRQDPGQGLRLIYYSQIVNDFQKGDIAEGYSVSREKKESFPLTVTSAQKNPTAFYLCASSSGQGVPRGNQPQHFGDGTRLSIL.

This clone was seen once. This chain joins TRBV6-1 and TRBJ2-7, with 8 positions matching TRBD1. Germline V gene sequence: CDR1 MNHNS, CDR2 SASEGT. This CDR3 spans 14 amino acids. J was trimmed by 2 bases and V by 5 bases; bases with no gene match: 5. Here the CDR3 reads CASSLGQGAYEQYF. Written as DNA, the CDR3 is TGTGCCAGCAGTTTAGGACAGGGAGCCTACGAGCAGTACTTC.

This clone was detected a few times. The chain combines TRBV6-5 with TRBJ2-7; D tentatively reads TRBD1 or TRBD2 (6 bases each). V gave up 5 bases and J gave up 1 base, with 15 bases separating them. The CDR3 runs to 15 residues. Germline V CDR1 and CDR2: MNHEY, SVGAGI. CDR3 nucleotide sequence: TGTGCCAGCAGTGGGGGGCAGCAGAGTTCCTACGAGCAGTACTTC. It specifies CASSGGQQSSYEQYF.

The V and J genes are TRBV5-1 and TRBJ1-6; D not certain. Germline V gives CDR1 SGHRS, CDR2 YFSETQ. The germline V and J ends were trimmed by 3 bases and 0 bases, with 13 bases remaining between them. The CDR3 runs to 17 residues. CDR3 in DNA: TGCGCCAGCAGCTCGGGGTCAGCAAGCTCCTATAATTCACCCCTCCACTTT. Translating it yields CASSSGSASSYNSPLHF.

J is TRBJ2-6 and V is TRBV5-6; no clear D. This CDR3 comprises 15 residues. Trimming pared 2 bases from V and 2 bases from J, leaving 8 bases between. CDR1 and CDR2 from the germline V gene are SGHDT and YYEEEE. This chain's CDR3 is CASSFPGTGANVLTF. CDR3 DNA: TGTGCCAGCAGCTTTCCGGGTACTGGGGCCAACGTCCTGACTTTC.

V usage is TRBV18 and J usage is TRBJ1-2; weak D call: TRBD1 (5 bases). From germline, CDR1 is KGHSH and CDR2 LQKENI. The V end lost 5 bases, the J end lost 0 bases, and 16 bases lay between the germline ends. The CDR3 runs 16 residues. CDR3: CASSSQAETANYGYTF. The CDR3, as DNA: TGTGCCAGCTCATCACAGGCAGAGACAGCTAACTATGGCTACACCTTC.